This T cell receptor (beta chain) was obtained from a study of shared clonotypes between healthy human individuals. Findings and limits, study-wide: Owing to a small donor count, the genetic and exposure-history diversity represented was limited. Researchers sampled only blood; tissue repertoires likely differ.

Sequencing was performed with immunoSEQ multiplex PCR; in TCRdb, only in-frame clones are kept and a portion is missing. This table has about 470,000 clones, about 76% appearing once. On this clone: Antigen unknown.

Every one of the donors was a Caucasian adult that lived in Nashville, Tennessee. V was trimmed by 2 bases and J by 9 bases, leaving 10 bases between them. Germline V gene data show CDR1 as LNHNV and CDR2 as YYDKDF (reference sequence). CDR3 size: 12 residues. J is TRBJ2-5 and V is TRBV15; D possibly corresponds to TRBD2 (6 bases). Material for sequencing was PBMCs. The receptor was derived from a woman aged 40 to 55 in good health. Some clones in this sample may be carry-over from other donors' samples. This chain's CDR3 is CATSRLREAQYF. In DNA form, the CDR3 reads TGTGCCACCAGCAGATTAAGGGAGGCCCAGTACTTC.